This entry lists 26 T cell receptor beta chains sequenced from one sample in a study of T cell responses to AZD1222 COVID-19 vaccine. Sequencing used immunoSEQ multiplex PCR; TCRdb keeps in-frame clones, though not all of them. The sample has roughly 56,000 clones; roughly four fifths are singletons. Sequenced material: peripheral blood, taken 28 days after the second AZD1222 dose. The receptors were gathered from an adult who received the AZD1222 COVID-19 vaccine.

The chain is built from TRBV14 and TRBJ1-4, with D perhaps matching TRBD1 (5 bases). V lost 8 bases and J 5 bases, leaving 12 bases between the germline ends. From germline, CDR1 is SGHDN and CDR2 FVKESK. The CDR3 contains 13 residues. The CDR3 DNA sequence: TGTGCCAGCGGGGGACGGCTGAATGAAAAACTGTTTTTT. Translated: CASGGRLNEKLFF.

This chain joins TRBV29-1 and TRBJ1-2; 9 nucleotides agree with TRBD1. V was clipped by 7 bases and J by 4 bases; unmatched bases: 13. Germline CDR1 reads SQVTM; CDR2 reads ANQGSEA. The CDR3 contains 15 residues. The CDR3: CSARARDREAYGYTF. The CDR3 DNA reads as TGCAGCGCCCGAGCACGGGACAGGGAGGCCTATGGCTACACCTTC.

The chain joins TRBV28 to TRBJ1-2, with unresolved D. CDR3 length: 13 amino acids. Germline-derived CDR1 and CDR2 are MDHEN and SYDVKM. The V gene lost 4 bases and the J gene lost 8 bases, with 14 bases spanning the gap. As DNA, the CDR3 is TGTGCCAGCAGTTCCGCGGGTGATATAGGCTACACCTTC. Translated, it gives CASSSAGDIGYTF.

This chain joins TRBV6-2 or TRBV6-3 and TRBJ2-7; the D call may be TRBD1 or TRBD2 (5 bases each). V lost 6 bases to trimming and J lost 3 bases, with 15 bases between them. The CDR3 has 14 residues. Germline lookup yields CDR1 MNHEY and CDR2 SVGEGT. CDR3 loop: CASSTGTYDYEQYF. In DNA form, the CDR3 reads TGTGCCAGCAGCACTGGGACCTACGACTACGAGCAGTACTTC.

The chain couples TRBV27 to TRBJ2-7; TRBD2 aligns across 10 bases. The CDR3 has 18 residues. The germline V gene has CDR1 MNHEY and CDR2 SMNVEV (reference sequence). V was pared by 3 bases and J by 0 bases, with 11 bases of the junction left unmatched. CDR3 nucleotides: TGTGCCAGCAGTTTCGTAGCGGGAGGCCGCTCTGCCTCCTACGAGCAGTACTTC. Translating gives CASSFVAGGRSASYEQYF.

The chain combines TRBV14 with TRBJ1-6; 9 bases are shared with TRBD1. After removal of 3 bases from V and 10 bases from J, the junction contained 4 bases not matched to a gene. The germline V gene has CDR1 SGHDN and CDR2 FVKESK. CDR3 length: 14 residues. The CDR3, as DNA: TGTGCCAGCAGCCAGGACAGGGGTGGGTCACCCCTCCACTTT. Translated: CASSQDRGGSPLHF. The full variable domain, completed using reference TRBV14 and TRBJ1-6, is EAGVTQFPSHSVIEKGQTVTLRCDPISGHDNLYWYRRVMGKEIKFLLHFVKESKQDESGMPNNRFLAERTGGTYSTLKVQPAELEDSGVYFCASSQDRGGSPLHFGNGTRLTVT.

CDR3 DNA: TGTGCCACCAGCAGGGGACAGGGGGCGCCCCCGGAGACCCAGTACTTC. It translates to CATSRGQGAPPETQYF. The chain carries TRBV15 and TRBJ2-5; 12 nucleotides match TRBD1. This CDR3 contains 16 residues. Losses at the gene ends were 3 bases for V and 5 bases for J; bases not matched to a gene: 7. From germline, CDR1 is LNHNV and CDR2 YYDKDF (reference sequence).

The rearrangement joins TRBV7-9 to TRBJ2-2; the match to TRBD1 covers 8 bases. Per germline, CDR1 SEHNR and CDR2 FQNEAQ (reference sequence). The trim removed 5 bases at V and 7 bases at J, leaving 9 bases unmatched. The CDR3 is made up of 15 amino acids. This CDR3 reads CASSRGQVQGGELFF. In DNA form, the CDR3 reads TGTGCCAGCAGCCGGGGACAGGTTCAAGGCGGGGAGCTGTTTTTT. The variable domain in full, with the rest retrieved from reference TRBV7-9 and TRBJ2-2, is DTGVSQNPRHKITKRGQNVTFRCDPISEHNRLYWYRQTLGQGPEFLTYFQNEAQLEKSRLLSDRFSAERPKGSFSTLEIQRTEQGDSAMYLCASSRGQVQGGELFFGEGSRLTVL.

CDR3 nucleotides: TGTGCCAGCAGCAGGACTAGCGAGAGCAGTGAGCAGTTCTTC. Translation gives CASSRTSESSEQFF. The rearrangement links TRBV7-3 to TRBJ2-1, with 9 bases matching TRBD2. Germline assignment: CDR1 SGHTA and CDR2 FQGTGA. J gave up 9 bases and V 5 bases, and 8 bases lay outside the gene matches. This CDR3 has 14 residues. Together with reference TRBV7-3 and TRBJ2-1, the CDR3 gives the full variable domain: GAGVSQTPSNKVTEKGKYVELRCDPISGHTALYWYRQSLGQGPEFLIYFQGTGAADDSGLPNDRFFAVRPEGSVSTLKIQRTERGDSAVYLCASSRTSESSEQFFGPGTRLTVL.

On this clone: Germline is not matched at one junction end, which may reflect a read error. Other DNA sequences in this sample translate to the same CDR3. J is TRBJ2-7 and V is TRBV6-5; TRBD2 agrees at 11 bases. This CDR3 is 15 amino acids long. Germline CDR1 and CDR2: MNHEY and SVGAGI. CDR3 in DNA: TGTGCCAGTAGTTCGTCGACTAGCGGGACGGACGAGCAGTACTTC. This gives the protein CASSSSTSGTDEQYF.

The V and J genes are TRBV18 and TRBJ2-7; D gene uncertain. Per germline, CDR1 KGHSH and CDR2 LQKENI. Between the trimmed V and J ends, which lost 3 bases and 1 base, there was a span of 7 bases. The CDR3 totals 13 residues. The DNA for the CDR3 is TGTGCCAGCTCACCCTACTCTTCCTACGAGCAGTACTTC. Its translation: CASSPYSSYEQYF.

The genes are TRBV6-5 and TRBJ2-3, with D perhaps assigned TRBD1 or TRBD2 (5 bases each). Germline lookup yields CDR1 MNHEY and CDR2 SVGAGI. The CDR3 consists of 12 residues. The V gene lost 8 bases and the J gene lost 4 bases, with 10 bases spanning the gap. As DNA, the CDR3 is TGTGCCAGCGAGGGGTGGGCAGATACGCAGTATTTT. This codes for CASEGWADTQYF.

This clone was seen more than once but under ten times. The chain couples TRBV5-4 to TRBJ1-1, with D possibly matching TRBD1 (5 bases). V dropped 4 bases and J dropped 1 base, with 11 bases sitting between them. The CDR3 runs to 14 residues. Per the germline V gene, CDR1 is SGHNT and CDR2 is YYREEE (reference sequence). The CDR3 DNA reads TGTGCCAGCAGCGGAATCACAGGGAACACTGAAGCTTTCTTT. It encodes CASSGITGNTEAFF.

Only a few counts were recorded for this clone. The CDR3 bases are TGTGCCAGCAGCTACCCCCCTGGGCAAGCCAAAAACATTCAGTACTTC. Residues: CASSYPPGQAKNIQYF. V usage is TRBV28 and J usage is TRBJ2-4; D ambiguous. Trimming stripped 6 bases from V and 0 bases from J, with 15 bases between. This CDR3 is built from 16 residues. Germline assignment: CDR1 MDHEN and CDR2 SYDVKM.

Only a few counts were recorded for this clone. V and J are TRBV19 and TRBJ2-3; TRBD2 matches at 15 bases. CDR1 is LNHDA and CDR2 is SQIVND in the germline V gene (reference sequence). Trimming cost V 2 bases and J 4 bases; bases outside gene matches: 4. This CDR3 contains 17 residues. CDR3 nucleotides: TGTGCCAGTAGTATAAGGACTAGCGGGAGGGCCTCAGATACGCAGTATTTT. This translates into CASSIRTSGRASDTQYF.

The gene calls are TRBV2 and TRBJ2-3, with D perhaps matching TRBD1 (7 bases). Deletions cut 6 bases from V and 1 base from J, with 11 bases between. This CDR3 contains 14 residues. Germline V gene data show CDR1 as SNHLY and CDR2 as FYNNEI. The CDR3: CASRPRGGTDTQYF. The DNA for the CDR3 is TGTGCCAGCAGGCCCAGGGGGGGCACAGATACGCAGTATTTT.

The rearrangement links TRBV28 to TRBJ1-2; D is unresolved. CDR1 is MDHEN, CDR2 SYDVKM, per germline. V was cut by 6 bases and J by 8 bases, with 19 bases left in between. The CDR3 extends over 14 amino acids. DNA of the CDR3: TGTGCCAGCAGGGCCTGGGCCCGTCTGGGAGGCTACACCTTC. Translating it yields CASRAWARLGGYTF.

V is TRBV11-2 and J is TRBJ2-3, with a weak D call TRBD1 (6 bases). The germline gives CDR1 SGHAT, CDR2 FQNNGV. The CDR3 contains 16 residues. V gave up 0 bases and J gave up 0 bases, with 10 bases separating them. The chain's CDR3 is CASSLDLRGSTDTQYF. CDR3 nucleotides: TGTGCCAGCAGCTTAGACTTGAGGGGGAGCACAGATACGCAGTATTTT.

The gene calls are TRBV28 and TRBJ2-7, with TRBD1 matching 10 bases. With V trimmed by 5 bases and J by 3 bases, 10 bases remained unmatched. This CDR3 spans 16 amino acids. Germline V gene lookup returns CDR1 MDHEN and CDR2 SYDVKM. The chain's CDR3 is CASSGGGQGLYYEQYF. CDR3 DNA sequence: TGTGCCAGCAGTGGGGGGGGACAGGGGTTATACTACGAGCAGTACTTC.

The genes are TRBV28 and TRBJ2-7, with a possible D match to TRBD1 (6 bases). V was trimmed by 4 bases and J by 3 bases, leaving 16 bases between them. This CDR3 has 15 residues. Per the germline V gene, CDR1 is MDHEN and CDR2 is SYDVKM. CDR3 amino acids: CASSSRRDNYYEQYF. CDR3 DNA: TGTGCCAGCAGTTCCCGCCGGGACAATTACTACGAGCAGTACTTC.

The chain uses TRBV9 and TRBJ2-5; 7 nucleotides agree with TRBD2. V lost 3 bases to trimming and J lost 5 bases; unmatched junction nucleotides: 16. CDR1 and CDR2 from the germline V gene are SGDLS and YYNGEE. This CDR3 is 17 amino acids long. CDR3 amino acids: CASSGREGTTLGETQYF. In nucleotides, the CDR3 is TGTGCCAGCAGCGGTCGTGAGGGGACTACCCTCGGGGAGACCCAGTACTTC.

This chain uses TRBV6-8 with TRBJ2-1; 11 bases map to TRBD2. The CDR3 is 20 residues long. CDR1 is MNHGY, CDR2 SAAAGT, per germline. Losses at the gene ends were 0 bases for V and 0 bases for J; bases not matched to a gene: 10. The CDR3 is CASSYSKGSGRGSSYNEQFF. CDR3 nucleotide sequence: TGTGCCAGCAGTTACTCGAAGGGTAGCGGGAGGGGTAGCTCCTACAATGAGCAGTTCTTC.

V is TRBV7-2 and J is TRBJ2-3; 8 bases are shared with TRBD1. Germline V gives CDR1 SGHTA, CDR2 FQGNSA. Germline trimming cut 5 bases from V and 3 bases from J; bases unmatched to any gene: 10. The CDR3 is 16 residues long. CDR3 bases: TGTGCCAGCAGCCCCTTAGGGACAGGTCCGACAGATACGCAGTATTTT. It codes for CASSPLGTGPTDTQYF.

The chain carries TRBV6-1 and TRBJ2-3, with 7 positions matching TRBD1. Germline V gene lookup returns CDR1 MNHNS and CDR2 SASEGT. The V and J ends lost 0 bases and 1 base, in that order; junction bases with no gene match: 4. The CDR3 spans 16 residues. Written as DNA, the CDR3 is TGTGCCAGCAGTGAAGCCTTAGGACAGGGCACAGATACGCAGTATTTT. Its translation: CASSEALGQGTDTQYF.

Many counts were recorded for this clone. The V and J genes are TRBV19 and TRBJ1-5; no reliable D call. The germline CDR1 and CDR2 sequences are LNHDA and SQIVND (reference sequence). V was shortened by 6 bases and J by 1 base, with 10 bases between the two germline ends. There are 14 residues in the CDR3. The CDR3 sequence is CASSLGLSNQPQHF. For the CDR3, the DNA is TGTGCCAGTAGCCTCGGCCTCAGCAATCAGCCCCAGCATTTT.

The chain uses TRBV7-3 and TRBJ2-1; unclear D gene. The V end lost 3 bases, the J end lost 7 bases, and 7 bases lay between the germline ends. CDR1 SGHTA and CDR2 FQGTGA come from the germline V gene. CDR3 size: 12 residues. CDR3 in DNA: TGTGCCAGCAGCTTGGTGGGGAATGAGCAGTTCTTC. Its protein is CASSLVGNEQFF.